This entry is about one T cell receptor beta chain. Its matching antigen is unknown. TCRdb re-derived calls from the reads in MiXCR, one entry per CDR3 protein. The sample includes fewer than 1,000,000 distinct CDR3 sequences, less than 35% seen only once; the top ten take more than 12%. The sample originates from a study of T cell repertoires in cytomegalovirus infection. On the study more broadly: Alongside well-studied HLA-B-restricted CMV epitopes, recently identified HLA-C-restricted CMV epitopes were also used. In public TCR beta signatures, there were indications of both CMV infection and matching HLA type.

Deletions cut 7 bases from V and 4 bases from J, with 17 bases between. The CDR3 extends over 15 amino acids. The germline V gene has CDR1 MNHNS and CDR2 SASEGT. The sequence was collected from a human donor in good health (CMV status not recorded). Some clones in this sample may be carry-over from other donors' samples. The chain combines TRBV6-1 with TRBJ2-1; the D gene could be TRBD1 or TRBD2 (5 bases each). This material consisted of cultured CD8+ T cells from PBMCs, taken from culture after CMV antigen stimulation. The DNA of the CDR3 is TGTGCCAGCACATTGGGGCTAGCCTCATACAATGAGCAGTTCTTC. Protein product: CASTLGLASYNEQFF.